This T cell receptor beta chain originates from a study of blood T cell repertoires in COVID-19. V was cut by 9 bases and J by 11 bases, with 21 bases left in between. The CDR3 is 13 amino acids. Germline V gene lookup returns CDR1 KGHDR and CDR2 SFDVKD. Original handling: Reference gene primer amplification gave nucleated cell count estimates. Method: immunoSEQ multiplex PCR; TCRdb's copy keeps in-frame clones and lacks some. V and J calls and clone size are copied from that table; D and trimming were computed from the DNA. The table shows 210,000 or so clones, with 70% to 90% occurring only once. This sequence joins TRBV24-1 and TRBJ1-2, with D possibly being TRBD1 (6 bases). Sequencing was performed on PBMCs or T cells enriched from blood (not recorded which). The receptor comes from a man aged 30 to 39 who had recovered from COVID-19. The CDR3 DNA reads TGTGCCACCGGAGCGACGGCTCAGGGGACGTACACCTTC. It is translated as CATGATAQGTYTF.